The 2 T cell receptor beta chains in this list originate from one sample, sequenced in a study of a mutant IDH1 vaccine in newly diagnosed glioma. Using immunoSEQ multiplex PCR, the repertoire was profiled, and TCRdb retains in-frame clones only, with some absent. Of about 60,000 clones in the sample, under 90% are singletons; the top ten hold about 4.6%. As for time point: week 35, safety follow-up. A single vaccine dose contained 300 ug of mutant IDH1 20-mer peptide, and topical imiquimod was used with it. Their recognized antigens are unknown. The sequencing used PBMCs, collected from a glioma patient whose treatment included an IDH1 peptide vaccine. The source of these receptors is a man aged 25 to 45 with glioma.

This chain joins TRBV30 and TRBJ1-2; maybe TRBD1 (5 bases). The CDR3 has 16 amino acids. V was shortened by 3 bases and J by 6 bases, with 23 bases between the two germline ends. Per germline, CDR1 GTSNPN and CDR2 SVGIG (reference sequence). CDR3 amino acids: CAWSRGGTSGTNGYTF. For the CDR3, the DNA is TGTGCCTGGAGCCGGGGGGGTACTTCTGGCACTAATGGCTACACCTTC.

The chain links TRBV2 to TRBJ2-6; no definite D call. CDR3 size: 12 residues. Looked up from germline, CDR1 is SNHLY and CDR2 is FYNNEI. V gave up 7 bases and J gave up 4 bases, with 5 bases separating them. Here the CDR3 reads CASIGGANVLTF. CDR3 nucleotides: TGTGCCAGCATTGGAGGGGCCAACGTCCTGACTTTC.